The T cell receptor beta chain under discussion was sequenced for a study of T cell changes during pregnancy in multiple sclerosis. Some clones are missing from TCRdb's copy, which holds only in-frame ones; the method was immunoSEQ multiplex PCR. The sample records 40,000 to 50,000 clones, about 90% being singletons. The germline CDR1 and CDR2 sequences are SGHVS and FNYEAQ. V gave up 1 base and J gave up 7 bases; unmatched junction bases: 9. This CDR3 has 16 amino acids. This specimen was CD8+ T cells from peripheral blood mononuclear cells, taken in the first trimester of pregnancy. The V and J genes are TRBV7-6 and TRBJ2-1; TRBD1 matches at 8 bases. This TCR was recovered from a female donor with multiple sclerosis, enrolled in a pregnancy study. The CDR3 DNA reads TGTGCCAGCAGCTTAGAGGACAGGGAAGTTTGGAATGAGCAGTTCTTC. Residues: CASSLEDREVWNEQFF.